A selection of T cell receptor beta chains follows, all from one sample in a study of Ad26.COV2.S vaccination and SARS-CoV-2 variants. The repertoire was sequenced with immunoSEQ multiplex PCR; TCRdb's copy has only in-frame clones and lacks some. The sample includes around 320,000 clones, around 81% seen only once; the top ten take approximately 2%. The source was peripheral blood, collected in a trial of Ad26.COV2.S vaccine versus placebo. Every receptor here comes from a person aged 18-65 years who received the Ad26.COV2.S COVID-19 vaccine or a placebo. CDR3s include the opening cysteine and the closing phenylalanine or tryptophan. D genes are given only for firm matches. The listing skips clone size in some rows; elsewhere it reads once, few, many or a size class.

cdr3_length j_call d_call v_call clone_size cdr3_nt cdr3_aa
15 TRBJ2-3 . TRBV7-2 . TGTGCCAGCAGCTTAGCGGGGGGCAACGCAGATACGCAGTATTTT CASSLAGGNADTQYF
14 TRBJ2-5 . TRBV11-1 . TGTGCCAGCAGCTTAGGGACAAGGCAAGAGACCCAGTACTTC CASSLGTRQETQYF
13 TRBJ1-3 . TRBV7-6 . TGTGCCAGCAGCTTCGGGTCCGGGGCCCCAATATATTTT CASSFGSGAPIYF
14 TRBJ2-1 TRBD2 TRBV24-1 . TGTGCCACCAGTGCCCCACTAGCGGGGGGGCCCCAGTTCTTC CATSAPLAGGPQFF
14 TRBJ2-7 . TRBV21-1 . TGTGCCAGCAGCCCGCGGGACAGGTGTAACGAGCAGTACTTC CASSPRDRCNEQYF
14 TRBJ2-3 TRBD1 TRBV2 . TGTGCCAGCGACAGGGGGAAGAACACAGATACGCAGTATTTT CASDRGKNTDTQYF
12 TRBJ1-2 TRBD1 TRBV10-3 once TGTGCCACGGGACAGGGAGGCTATGGCTACACCTTC CATGQGGYGYTF
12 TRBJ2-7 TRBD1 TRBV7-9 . TGTGCCAGCAGCAGTGGGACAGCTCCGCAGTACTTC CASSSGTAPQYF
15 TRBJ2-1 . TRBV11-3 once TGTGCCAGCAGCTTAGAGGGTCGCTCCTACAATGAGCAGTTCTTC CASSLEGRSYNEQFF
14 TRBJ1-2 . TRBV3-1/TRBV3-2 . TGTGCCAGCAGCCAGCGGCGGCTAACCTATGGCTACACCTTC CASSQRRLTYGYTF
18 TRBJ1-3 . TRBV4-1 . TGCGCCAGCAGCCCCCTGGGGGCAGGGCTCATCTCTGGAAACACCATATATTTT CASSPLGAGLISGNTIYF
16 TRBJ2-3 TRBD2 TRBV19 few TGTGCCAGTAGTATAGTGGCGGGGGGGGGCACAGATACGCAGTATTTT CASSIVAGGGTDTQYF
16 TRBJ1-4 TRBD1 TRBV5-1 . TGCGCCAGCACGGGACAGGGTATAGGGACTAATGAAAAACTGTTTTTT CASTGQGIGTNEKLFF
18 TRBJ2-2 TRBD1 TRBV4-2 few TGTGCCAGCAGCCGAGAGACCATCGACAGGGGGCAAGCCGGGGAGCTGTTTTTT CASSRETIDRGQAGELFF
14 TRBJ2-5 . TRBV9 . TGTGCCAGCAGCGTAGGAGAGCGAGTTGAGACCCAGTACTTC CASSVGERVETQYF
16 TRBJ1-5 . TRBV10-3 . TGTGCCATCAGTGAGAACCATGGTCTCCTAAATCAGCCCCAGCATTTT CAISENHGLLNQPQHF
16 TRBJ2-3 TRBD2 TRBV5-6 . TGTGCCAGCAGCACCGGAAGCGGGGGGGCCATAGATACGCAGTATTTT CASSTGSGGAIDTQYF
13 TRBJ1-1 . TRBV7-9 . TGTGCCAGCAGCTTCGGGCAGTTCAATGAAGCTTTCTTT CASSFGQFNEAFF
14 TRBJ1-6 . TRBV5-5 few TGTGCCAGCAGCTTGCTCTCCTATAATTCACCCCTCCACTTT CASSLLSYNSPLHF
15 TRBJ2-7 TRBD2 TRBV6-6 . TGTGCCAGCAGTTACTCGACGGGACTAGGGAACGAGCAGTACTTC CASSYSTGLGNEQYF
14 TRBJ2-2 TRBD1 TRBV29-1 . TGCAGCGTCCCCCGGACAGGGTCGACCGGGGAGCTGTTTTTT CSVPRTGSTGELFF
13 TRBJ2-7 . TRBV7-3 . TGTGCCAGCAGCTTATCACCCTCCCTGGAGCAGTACTTC CASSLSPSLEQYF
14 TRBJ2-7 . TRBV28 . TGTGCCAGCGGCTCGTCGACAGCTACCTACGAGCAGTACTTC CASGSSTATYEQYF
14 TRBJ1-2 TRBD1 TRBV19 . TGTGCCAGTAGGGGGACAGGGACTAACTATGGCTACACCTTC CASRGTGTNYGYTF
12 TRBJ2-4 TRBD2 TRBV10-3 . TGTGCCACCCAGGGCGGGGGAAACATTCAGTACTTC CATQGGGNIQYF
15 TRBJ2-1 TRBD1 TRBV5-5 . TGTGCCAGCAGCCTCGGGACAGGGACTAACAATGAGCAGTTCTTC CASSLGTGTNNEQFF
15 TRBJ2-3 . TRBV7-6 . TGTGCCAGCAGCTTAGCAACAGGTAGCACAGATACGCAGTATTTT CASSLATGSTDTQYF
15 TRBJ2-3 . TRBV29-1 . TGCAGCCTCCGGGGTGGACAGGCGGGGACAGATACGCAGTATTTT CSLRGGQAGTDTQYF
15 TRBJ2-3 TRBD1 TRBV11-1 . TGTGCCAGCAGCCCATCGGGACAGCCCACAGATACGCAGTATTTT CASSPSGQPTDTQYF
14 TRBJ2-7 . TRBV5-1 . TGCGCCAGCAGCCGGGGGTCAGCTACGAACGAGCAGTACTTC CASSRGSATNEQYF
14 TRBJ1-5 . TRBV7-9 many TGTGCCAGCAGCTTACCCGGGCGCAATCAGCCCCAGCATTTT CASSLPGRNQPQHF
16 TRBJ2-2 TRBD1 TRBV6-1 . TGTGCCAGCAGTGCCAGGGACAGGGATGACACCGGGGAGCTGTTTTTT CASSARDRDDTGELFF
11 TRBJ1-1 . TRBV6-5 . TGTGCCAGCAGCAGGGACACTGAAGCTTTCTTT CASSRDTEAFF
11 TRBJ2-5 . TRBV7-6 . TGTGCCAGCAGCTTATTCGGGCTCAAGTACTTC CASSLFGLKYF
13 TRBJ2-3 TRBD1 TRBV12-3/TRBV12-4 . TGTGCCAGCAGCCAGGGGGCATGGGATACGCAGTATTTT CASSQGAWDTQYF
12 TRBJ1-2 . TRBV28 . TGTGCCAGCAGTTTAGGGGGATATGGCTACACCTTC CASSLGGYGYTF
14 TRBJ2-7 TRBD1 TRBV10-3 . TGTGCCATCCTGAAGGGACAGGGTGGTTACGAGCAGTACTTC CAILKGQGGYEQYF
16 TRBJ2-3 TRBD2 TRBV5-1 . TGCGCCAGCAGCTTGGTGGGCGGGGGATTGACAGATACGCAGTATTTT CASSLVGGGLTDTQYF
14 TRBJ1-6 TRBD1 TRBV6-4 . TGTGCCAGCAGTGCTCGGACAGGGGACTCACCCCTCCACTTT CASSARTGDSPLHF
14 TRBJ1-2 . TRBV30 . TGTGCCTGGAGTCTTTTATTAGGGGACTATGGCTACACCTTC CAWSLLLGDYGYTF
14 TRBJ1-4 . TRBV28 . TGTGCCAGCAGAGCACGGGAAGCTAATGAAAAACTGTTTTTT CASRAREANEKLFF
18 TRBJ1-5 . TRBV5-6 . TGTGCCAGCAGCTTGGGGCCTCCTCCGACCTCAAGCAATCAGCCCCAGCATTTT CASSLGPPPTSSNQPQHF
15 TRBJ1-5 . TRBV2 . TGTGCCAGCAGTGGGTGGAGGGCGAACAATCAGCCCCAGCATTTT CASSGWRANNQPQHF
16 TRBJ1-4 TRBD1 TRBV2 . TGTGCCAGCAGTGATGGGAGGACAGGTTTGGATGAAAAACTGTTTTTT CASSDGRTGLDEKLFF
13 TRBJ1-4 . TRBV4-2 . TGTGCCAGCAGCCAGCGGGACTATGAAAAACTGTTTTTT CASSQRDYEKLFF
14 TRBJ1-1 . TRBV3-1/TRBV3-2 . TGTGCCAGCAGCCCCCGGGAAGCTAACACTGAAGCTTTCTTT CASSPREANTEAFF
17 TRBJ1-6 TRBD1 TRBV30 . TGTGCCTGGAGTAGGGACAGGGGGGGTTCCTATAATTCACCCCTCCACTTT CAWSRDRGGSYNSPLHF
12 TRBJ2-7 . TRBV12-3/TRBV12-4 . TGTGCCAGCAGTTTACAGGCAACAGAGCAGTACTTC CASSLQATEQYF
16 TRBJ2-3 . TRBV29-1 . TGCAGCGTCGTCCCTGTTGAGTATTCTAGCACAGATACGCAGTATTTT CSVVPVEYSSTDTQYF
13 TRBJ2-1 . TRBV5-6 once TGTGCCAGCAGCTTGGTATTTAGTAATGAGCAGTTCTTC CASSLVFSNEQFF
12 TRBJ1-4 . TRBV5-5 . TGTGCCAGCAGCTCTGGGCGTGAAAAACTGTTTTTT CASSSGREKLFF
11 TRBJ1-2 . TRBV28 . TGTGCCAGCAGTGCCAGTCGAGGCTACACCTTC CASSASRGYTF
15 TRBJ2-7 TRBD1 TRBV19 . TGTGCCAGTAGTGCCCGGACAGGGATACCCTACGAGCAGTACTTC CASSARTGIPYEQYF
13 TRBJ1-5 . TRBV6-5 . TGTGCCAGCAGCCGCGGACGCGGACAGCCCCAGCATTTT CASSRGRGQPQHF
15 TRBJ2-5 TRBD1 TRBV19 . TGTGCCAGTAGTCAATACAGGACAGGCGGAGAGACCCAGTACTTC CASSQYRTGGETQYF
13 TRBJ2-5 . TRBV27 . TGTGCCAGCAGTTTCGGTCAGAAAGAGACCCAGTACTTC CASSFGQKETQYF
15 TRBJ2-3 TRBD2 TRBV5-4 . TGTGCCAGCAGCATTCCATCCGGGGGGGGAGATACGCAGTATTTT CASSIPSGGGDTQYF
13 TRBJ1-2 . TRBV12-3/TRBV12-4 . TGTGCCAGCAGTTTAGCAGGGGCGAGAGGCTACACCTTC CASSLAGARGYTF
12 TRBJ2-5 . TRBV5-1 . TGCGCCAGCAGCTCGATCGGTGAGACCCAGTACTTC CASSSIGETQYF